This passage covers 15 T cell receptor beta chains from one sample sequenced in a study of blood T cell repertoires in COVID-19. Sequencing was performed with immunoSEQ multiplex PCR; in TCRdb, only in-frame clones are kept and a portion is missing. The repertoire includes about 20,000 clones, 75% to 95% of them detected once, and about 4% sits in the top ten. Specimen: peripheral blood. All receptors come from a human donor in a cohort sampled during active COVID-19.

The rearrangement joins TRBV19 to TRBJ2-6; possibly TRBD2 for D (6 bases). Trimming removed 5 bases at V and 0 bases at J, with 11 bases between. From germline, CDR1 is LNHDA and CDR2 SQIVND (reference sequence). This CDR3 spans 16 amino acids. CDR3 coding DNA: TGTGCCAGTAGTCCTCCCGGGGGCTCTGGGGCCAACGTCCTGACTTTC. Translating gives CASSPPGGSGANVLTF. Combining the CDR3 with reference TRBV19 and TRBJ2-6 gives the whole variable domain DGGITQSPKYLFRKEGQNVTLSCEQNLNHDAMYWYRQDPGQGLRLIYYSQIVNDFQKGDIAEGYSVSREKKESFPLTVTSAQKNPTAFYLCASSPPGGSGANVLTFGAGSRLTVL.

A single count supports this clone. The CDR3 region is CASRLTTGMEAFF. Written as DNA, the CDR3 is TGCGCCAGCAGATTAACTACAGGGATGGAAGCTTTCTTT. V gene TRBV5-1 combines with J gene TRBJ1-1, with D possibly matching TRBD1 (6 bases). The CDR3 covers 13 residues. Trimming cost V 5 bases and J 8 bases, with 16 bases left between them. Germline lookup yields CDR1 SGHRS and CDR2 YFSETQ. Drawing the rest from reference TRBV5-1 and TRBJ1-1, the complete variable domain is KAGVTQTPRYLIKTRGQQVTLSCSPISGHRSVSWYQQTPGQGLQFLFEYFSETQRNKGNFPGRFSGRQFSNSRSEMNVSTLELGDSALYLCASRLTTGMEAFFGQGTRLTVV.

This chain connects TRBV11-3 to TRBJ2-2, with 7 nucleotides matching TRBD2. V lost 3 bases and J lost 6; bases outside the gene matches: 7. The germline CDR1 and CDR2 sequences are SGHNT and YENEEA. The CDR3 loop spans 15 amino acids. CDR3 in DNA: TGTGCCAGCAGCTTGAGCGGGACTCGGGCCGGGGAGCTGTTTTTT. Its translation: CASSLSGTRAGELFF.

The gene calls are TRBV4-3 and TRBJ2-4; TRBD1 aligns across 8 bases. CDR1 is LGHNA, CDR2 YSLEER, per germline. The CDR3 runs 17 residues. Trimming took 4 bases from V and 5 from J; bases not matched to a gene: 13. CDR3 bases: TGCGCCAGCAGCCTGGGGACGACAGGGGTGCTCCAAAACATTCAGTACTTC. Amino acid sequence: CASSLGTTGVLQNIQYF.

This clone has just one count. The chain carries TRBV7-8 and TRBJ2-7; D gene ambiguous. The ends were cut back, 1 base at V and 3 bases at J, with 4 bases in the middle. Germline CDR1 SGHVS, CDR2 FQNEAQ. The CDR3 covers 12 residues. Here the CDR3 DNA reads TGTGCCAGCAGCTTAGACTACTACGAGCAGTACGTC. It yields the protein CASSLDYYEQYV.

The chain joins TRBV28 to TRBJ2-7; D perhaps matches TRBD2 (6 bases). CDR3 length: 16 amino acids. The ends were cut back, 3 bases at V and 4 bases at J, with 19 bases in the middle. The germline CDR1 and CDR2 sequences are MDHEN and SYDVKM. The CDR3, as DNA: TGTGCCAGCAGTTTGTATTTCGGGACTGGAAGATACGAGCAGTACTTC. It translates to CASSLYFGTGRYEQYF.

This clone was seen more than once but under ten times. The DNA for the CDR3 is TGTGCCAGCAGCTTAGGGGGGACAGTCAATAATTCACCCCTCCACTTT. It encodes CASSLGGTVNNSPLHF. This chain links TRBV7-9 with TRBJ1-6; 7 positions agree with TRBD1. CDR1 is SEHNR, CDR2 FQNEAQ, per germline (reference sequence). CDR3 length equals 16 residues. J was trimmed by 5 bases and V by 1 base; bases with no gene match: 5.

J is TRBJ2-2 and V is TRBV7-6; TRBD2 matches at 13 bases. V lost 4 bases, J lost 6 bases, and 5 bases stayed unmatched. Looked up from germline, CDR1 is SGHVS and CDR2 is FNYEAQ. There are 16 residues in the CDR3. CDR3 sequence: CASSYGLAGAAGELFF. The CDR3 DNA is TGTGCCAGCAGCTACGGACTAGCGGGAGCGGCCGGGGAGCTGTTTTTT.

The chain combines TRBV24-1 with TRBJ2-5; the match to TRBD2 covers 11 bases. The CDR3 contains 16 residues. Germline V CDR1 and CDR2: KGHDR, SFDVKD. Trimming took 0 bases from V and 5 from J; bases not matched to a gene: 4. CDR3 residues: CATSDLQLAGDETQYF. CDR3 sequence (DNA): TGTGCCACCAGTGATTTGCAACTAGCGGGGGACGAGACCCAGTACTTC.

The chain is built from TRBV5-6 and TRBJ1-6, with D hard to call. The length of the CDR3 is 12 residues. V lost 4 bases and J lost 8, with 7 bases in between. The germline V gene encodes CDR1 SGHDT and CDR2 YYEEEE. CDR3 sequence (DNA): TGTGCCAGCAGCCCCGGGGATTCACCCCTCCACTTT. This codes for CASSPGDSPLHF.

This clone occurred a few times. This chain joins TRBV6-2 or TRBV6-3 and TRBJ2-2; 12 positions agree with TRBD2. The CDR3 sequence is 16 residues long. From germline, CDR1 is MNHEY and CDR2 SVGEGT. With V trimmed by 2 bases and J by 5 bases, 3 bases remained unmatched. The CDR3 reads CASSYLTSGRTGELFF. The CDR3 DNA is TGTGCCAGCAGTTACCTGACTAGCGGGAGAACCGGGGAGCTGTTTTTT.

The chain is built from TRBV30 and TRBJ1-1; possibly TRBD1 for D (5 bases). Germline-derived CDR1 and CDR2 are GTSNPN and SVGIG (reference sequence). V dropped 2 bases and J dropped 1 base, with 14 bases sitting between them. The CDR3 runs 15 residues. CDR3 in amino acids: CAWSRIGGPNTEAFF. DNA of the CDR3: TGTGCCTGGAGTAGGATCGGGGGACCGAACACTGAAGCTTTCTTT.

The rearrangement uses TRBV11-1 and TRBJ2-1, with 7 bases matching TRBD2. V lost 2 bases and J lost 7; bases outside the gene matches: 11. This CDR3 has 16 amino acids. From germline, CDR1 is SGHAT and CDR2 FQDESV (reference sequence). The CDR3 is CASSLRARGGRNEQFF. The CDR3 region has the DNA TGTGCCAGCAGCTTACGTGCCCGCGGGGGTAGGAATGAGCAGTTCTTC.

This chain connects TRBV18 to TRBJ2-3; tentative D call: TRBD2 (6 bases). The V and J ends lost 3 bases and 2 bases respectively, with 15 bases between them. Per germline, CDR1 KGHSH and CDR2 LQKENI. This CDR3 is built from 16 residues. The CDR3 nucleotides are TGTGCCAGCTCACCCCTAGCGACTGGCATCACAGATACGCAGTATTTT. This translates into CASSPLATGITDTQYF.

V usage is TRBV14 and J usage is TRBJ1-2, with a possible D match to TRBD1 (6 bases). This CDR3 is built from 16 residues. V dropped 4 bases and J dropped 4 bases, with 19 bases sitting between them. CDR1 SGHDN and CDR2 FVKESK come from the germline V gene. The CDR3 DNA is TGTGCCAGCAGCCGAACCACAGGGAAACCGGGCTATGGCTACACCTTC. Encoded protein: CASSRTTGKPGYGYTF.